This T cell receptor (beta chain) was captured by sequencing in a study of identical twins. TCRdb fed the 5' RACE reads into MiXCR, producing one record per CDR3 protein. The profile shows around 340,000 distinct CDR3 sequences, roughly an eighth of them singletons. Germline V gene data show CDR1 as SQVTM and CDR2 as ANQGSEA. Trimming cost V 7 bases and J 2 bases; bases outside gene matches: 7. CDR3 size: 13 residues. This clonotype was picked up many times. Its antigen is currently unknown. Points from the study as a whole: Models predicted too little out-of-frame TCR alpha sharing in monozygotic twins.

This same sample was also taken into another study, of yellow fever vaccine responses in identical twins.

The sample was CD8+ T cells sorted from blood. J is TRBJ2-7 and V is TRBV29-1; 8 bases are shared with TRBD1. This receptor was identified in a woman under 30 in good health. CDR3 in DNA: TGCAGCGCGAGGGACAGGACTACCTACGAGCAGTACTTC. Translated, it gives CSARDRTTYEQYF.